Below are 26 T cell receptor beta chains sequenced from a single sample in a study of shared clonotypes between healthy human individuals. Produced via immunoSEQ multiplex PCR; TCRdb's table is partial and in-frame only. The sample consists of 550,000 to 750,000 clones, about 91% of them appearing once. Naive CD8 cells were CD45RO-negative, positively selected for CCR7, excluding terminally differentiated effector memory CD45RA+ cells. Sequences were obtained from naive CD8+ T cells sorted from blood. The receptors shown here come from a man younger than 45 in good health.

The CDR3 coding sequence is TGTGCCACCAGCAGAGATCGGGCAGGGGACACAGATACGCAGTATTTT. Residues: CATSRDRAGDTDTQYF. The J gene is TRBJ2-3, the V gene TRBV15, with a possible D match to TRBD1 (6 bases). Trimming took 0 bases from V and 2 from J, leaving 12 bases between them. Germline loops: CDR1 LNHNV, CDR2 YYDKDF (reference sequence). The CDR3 extends over 16 amino acids. Based on the CDR3 plus reference TRBV15 and TRBJ2-3, the full variable domain is DAMVIQNPRYQVTQFGKPVTLSCSQTLNHNVMYWYQQKSSQAPKLLFHYYDKDFNNEADTPDNFQSRRPNTSFCFLDIRSPGLGDTAMYLCATSRDRAGDTDTQYFGPGTRLTVL.

The V and J genes are TRBV7-9 and TRBJ1-4; tentative D call: TRBD1 (6 bases). Germline CDR1 and CDR2: SEHNR and FQNEAQ (reference sequence). Trimming pared 1 base from V and 7 bases from J, leaving 10 bases between. This CDR3 comprises 14 residues. The CDR3 sequence: CASSLGGDTEKLFF. CDR3 nucleotides: TGTGCCAGCAGCTTAGGGGGGGACACTGAAAAACTGTTTTTT.

This clone showed up many times. V is TRBV7-6 and J is TRBJ2-1, with D possibly TRBD1 on 5 matching bases. V shed 5 bases and J shed 5 bases, with 13 bases lying between them. This CDR3 has 14 residues. In germline, CDR1 is SGHVS, CDR2 FNYEAQ. CDR3 region: CASSPTREDNEQFF. CDR3 sequence (DNA): TGTGCCAGCAGCCCGACCAGGGAAGACAATGAGCAGTTCTTC.

The chain employs TRBV29-1 and TRBJ2-7, with TRBD1 identical over 7 bases. V shed 0 bases and J 2 bases; nucleotides not matched to a gene: 7. CDR1 is SQVTM and CDR2 is ANQGSEA in the germline V gene. There are 15 residues in the CDR3. The CDR3 protein is CSVEDSGQAPYEQYF. The CDR3 DNA sequence: TGCAGCGTTGAAGATTCCGGACAGGCCCCCTACGAGCAGTACTTC.

This clone was seen only once. In the same sample, other DNA sequences code for this CDR3. The chain recombines TRBV19 with TRBJ2-3; 10 nucleotides align to TRBD2. Germline trimming cut 5 bases from V and 5 bases from J; bases unmatched to any gene: 4. This CDR3 has 14 amino acids. Germline V gene data show CDR1 as LNHDA and CDR2 as SQIVND (reference sequence). CDR3 sequence: CASSSRLAGDTQYF. In nucleotides, the CDR3 is TGTGCCAGTAGTTCCCGACTAGCGGGAGATACGCAGTATTTT. The variable domain in full, with the rest retrieved from reference TRBV19 and TRBJ2-3, is DGGITQSPKYLFRKEGQNVTLSCEQNLNHDAMYWYRQDPGQGLRLIYYSQIVNDFQKGDIAEGYSVSREKKESFPLTVTSAQKNPTAFYLCASSSRLAGDTQYFGPGTRLTVL.

V is TRBV5-6 and J is TRBJ2-7, with D unclear. The CDR3 is 14 residues long. V was cut by 4 bases and J by 4 bases, with 15 bases left in between. The germline V gene encodes CDR1 SGHDT and CDR2 YYEEEE. The CDR3 here is CASSLEFDSYEQYF. CDR3 nucleotide sequence: TGTGCCAGCAGCCTTGAATTCGACTCTTACGAGCAGTACTTC.

V gene TRBV5-4 combines with J gene TRBJ2-5; D unclear. V was trimmed by 4 bases and J by 1 base, leaving 2 bases between them. Per germline, CDR1 SGHNT and CDR2 YYREEE (reference sequence). The CDR3 covers 11 residues. The CDR3 region has the DNA TGTGCCAGCAGCGGCCAAGAGACCCAGTACTTC. Encoded protein: CASSGQETQYF.

This clone was seen ten or more times. The V and J genes are TRBV11-2 and TRBJ2-7, with D hard to call. V lost 5 bases and J 6 bases, leaving 11 bases between the germline ends. This CDR3 region has 12 residues. The V gene's germline CDR1 is SGHAT and CDR2 FQNNGV. The CDR3: CASSRLLVEQYF. The CDR3 DNA follows: TGTGCCAGCAGCCGACTTCTTGTCGAGCAGTACTTC.

The chain couples TRBV28 to TRBJ2-1, with 8 bases fitting TRBD2. This CDR3 comprises 15 residues. V lost 1 base and J lost 8; bases outside the gene matches: 7. CDR1 is MDHEN, CDR2 SYDVKM, per germline. The CDR3 sequence: CASSLLVGRDYEQFF. CDR3 bases: TGTGCCAGCAGTTTATTGGTCGGGAGGGATTATGAGCAGTTCTTC. Filled out from reference TRBV28 and TRBJ2-1, the complete variable domain reads DVKVTQSSRYLVKRTGEKVFLECVQDMDHENMFWYRQDPGLGLRLIYFSYDVKMKEKGDIPEGYSVSREKKERFSLILESASTNQTSMYLCASSLLVGRDYEQFFGPGTRLTVL.

The chain couples TRBV27 to TRBJ2-1; weak D call: TRBD2 (6 bases). The V gene lost 8 bases and the J gene lost 8 bases, with 13 bases spanning the gap. The CDR3 runs 12 residues. Germline V gives CDR1 MNHEY, CDR2 SMNVEV (reference sequence). In nucleotides, the CDR3 is TGTGCCAGCTGGGAGGCGGGCCATGAGCAGTTCTTC. It yields the protein CASWEAGHEQFF.

The CDR3 DNA sequence: TGTGCCAGCCGAGGGACAAAGAGCTCCTACGAGCAGTACTTC. It specifies CASRGTKSSYEQYF. The V call is TRBV28, the J call TRBJ2-7; the D gene is possibly TRBD1 (6 bases). The CDR3 runs to 14 residues. Germline CDR1 is MDHEN and CDR2 is SYDVKM. Deletions cut 8 bases from V and 0 bases from J, with 14 bases between.

Turning to this clone: Other DNA sequences within the sample encode an identical CDR3. The CDR3 region has the DNA TGTGCCAGCAGTTTGGGGCGGGAGCAGTTCTTC. It encodes CASSLGREQFF. This sequence joins TRBV27 and TRBJ2-1; D may be TRBD1 (5 bases). V lost 3 bases and J lost 10, with 7 bases in between. CDR1 and CDR2 from the germline V gene are MNHEY and SMNVEV (reference sequence). This CDR3 spans 11 amino acids.

The chain has TRBV14 and TRBJ1-1; D remains unclear. Deletions cut 0 bases from V and 3 bases from J, with 8 bases between. CDR3 length equals 14 residues. CDR1 is SGHDN and CDR2 is FVKESK in the germline V gene. CDR3 DNA: TGTGCCAGCAGCCAAGATCCCCAGGACACTGAAGCTTTCTTT. Its protein product is CASSQDPQDTEAFF.

This clone appeared a single time. The DNA is omitted, as the CDR3 cannot be located on it reliably, and the CDR3 follows TCRdb's listing. V is TRBV21-1 and J is TRBJ1-5; the table gives TRBD1 as D, unverified against the DNA. TRBV21-1 is a pseudogene. The length of the CDR3 is 19 amino acids, counting both ends. CDR3 amino acids: CAKAIFLSGQGNSNQPQHF.

The CDR3 nucleotides read TGCGCCAGCAGTGCAGTTAGCAGAATCTCCTACGAGCAGTACTTC. Amino acid sequence: CASSAVSRISYEQYF. This rearrangement joins TRBV10-1 to TRBJ2-7; D is uncertain. Deletions cut 4 bases from V and 0 bases from J, with 13 bases between. Germline CDR1 WNHNN, CDR2 SYGVQD (reference sequence). The CDR3 spans 15 residues.

This chain links TRBV14 with TRBJ2-2; TRBD2 aligns across 7 bases. CDR1 and CDR2 (germline): SGHDN, FVKESK. This CDR3 is 19 amino acids long. V shed 0 bases, J shed 5 bases, and the junction held 15 bases outside the gene matches. In DNA form, the CDR3 reads TGTGCCAGCAGCCAAGATGGACGGGAGGCCGTTCGGGGGACCGGGGAGCTGTTTTTT. It encodes CASSQDGREAVRGTGELFF. Combining the CDR3 with reference TRBV14 and TRBJ2-2 gives the whole variable domain EAGVTQFPSHSVIEKGQTVTLRCDPISGHDNLYWYRRVMGKEIKFLLHFVKESKQDESGMPNNRFLAERTGGTYSTLKVQPAELEDSGVYFCASSQDGREAVRGTGELFFGEGSRLTVL.

The CDR3 protein is CASNRGTDTYNEQFF. The CDR3, as DNA: TGTGCCAGCAACCGGGGGACGGATACCTACAATGAGCAGTTCTTC. V gene TRBV21-1 combines with J gene TRBJ2-1; the tabulated D call, TRBD2, remains unverified against the DNA. TRBV21-1 counts as a pseudogene. The length of the CDR3 is 15 residues.

This clone was counted a single time. The chain links TRBV6-6 to TRBJ1-1, with unresolved D. Trimming removed 1 base from V and 3 bases from J, with 6 bases in between. The CDR3 is made up of 13 amino acids. Looked up from germline, CDR1 is MNHNY and CDR2 is SVGAGI (reference sequence). CDR3 amino acids: CASSYYGDTEAFF. The CDR3 DNA reads TGTGCCAGCAGTTACTACGGCGACACTGAAGCTTTCTTT.

The chain uses TRBV6-5 and TRBJ2-1, with 9 bases that match TRBD2. Trimming took 6 bases from V and 8 from J; bases not matched to a gene: 2. The CDR3 length is 12 residues. CDR1 and CDR2 (germline): MNHEY, SVGAGI. The chain's CDR3 is CASREREDEQFF. The CDR3 coding sequence is TGTGCCAGCAGAGAGCGGGAGGATGAGCAGTTCTTC.

The chain recombines TRBV5-1 with TRBJ2-1; D might be TRBD1 (5 bases). The germline V and J ends were trimmed by 0 bases and 15 bases, with 16 bases remaining between them. Looked up from germline, CDR1 is SGHRS and CDR2 is YFSETQ. The CDR3 has 13 amino acids. CDR3 DNA: TGCGCCAGCAGCTTGGCGGTAGGGGAAAGGGGGTTCTTC. Its protein is CASSLAVGERGFF.

This clone has a handful of counts. CDR3 sequence (DNA): TGCAGCGTTACCGGCCTGGACGGAGTGTCGTCCGGGGAGCTGTTTTTT. This gives the protein CSVTGLDGVSSGELFF. The chain recombines TRBV29-1 with TRBJ2-2; D uncertain. The ends were cut back, 5 bases at V and 6 bases at J, with 22 bases in the middle. CDR3 length: 16 amino acids. The V gene's germline CDR1 is SQVTM and CDR2 ANQGSEA.

This clone is a singleton in its sample. The CDR3 coding sequence is TGTGCCAGCAGCGTAGAACAGGGGGGACGTCAAGAGACCCAGTACTTC. Its translation is CASSVEQGGRQETQYF. The rearrangement uses TRBV9 and TRBJ2-5; 8 nucleotides align to TRBD1. V dropped 0 bases and J dropped 2; count of bases not matched to a gene: 6. CDR3 length: 16 residues. Germline V gene sequence: CDR1 SGDLS, CDR2 YYNGEE.

The chain is built from TRBV13 and TRBJ2-5, with 13 nucleotides matching TRBD2. Trimming at V came to 4 bases and at J to 4 bases, leaving 9 bases not matched to a gene. CDR3 length: 17 amino acids. CDR1 PRHDT and CDR2 FYEKMQ come from the germline V gene (reference sequence). The CDR3 DNA sequence: TGTGCCAGCAGCTGGAAACTAGCGGGAGGGCCCCGAGAGACCCAGTACTTC. Its protein product is CASSWKLAGGPRETQYF.

About this clone: The same CDR3 can be traced to other DNA sequences in this sample. CDR3 sequence: CSVGLAGTGELFF. CDR3 nucleotides: TGCAGCGTTGGGCTAGCGGGAACCGGGGAGCTGTTTTTT. The chain links TRBV29-1 to TRBJ2-2; TRBD2 aligns across 9 bases. The CDR3 loop spans 13 amino acids. Germline lookup yields CDR1 SQVTM and CDR2 ANQGSEA. The J segment lost 5 bases and the V segment lost 4 bases, leaving 2 bases of the junction unmatched.

This sequence joins TRBV10-3 and TRBJ2-1, with 9 bases aligning to TRBD1. J was trimmed by 4 bases and V by 6 bases; bases with no gene match: 10. CDR1 and CDR2 (germline): ENHRY, SYGVKD. The CDR3 consists of 16 residues. The CDR3 DNA reads TGTGCCATCAGGGCCTCCGGGACAGGGCTTTACAATGAGCAGTTCTTC. It encodes CAIRASGTGLYNEQFF.

The chain carries TRBV4-1 and TRBJ1-1; D uncertain. V lost 0 bases and J lost 4, with 9 bases in between. Looked up from germline, CDR1 is MGHRA and CDR2 is YSYEKL. The CDR3 has 14 amino acids. CDR3 nucleotide sequence: TGCGCCAGCAGCCAAGATGAGGGCGGCACTGAAGCTTTCTTT. Protein product: CASSQDEGGTEAFF.